The T cell receptor beta chain under discussion was sequenced for a study of cytomegalovirus exposure and HLA in healthy donors. PCR used 60 Vbeta primers and 13 Jbeta primers. Repertoires were generated with immunoSEQ multiplex PCR, while TCRdb's copy carries only in-frame clones and drops some. The sample records 170,000 or so clones, 80% being singletons. The TCR was taken from a boy aged 5 to 17 in good health and CMV-seronegative. Sequencing input: PBMCs.

CDR3 protein: CASSDPGKDTQYF. DNA of the CDR3: TGCGCCAGCAGTGATCCGGGAAAAGATACGCAGTATTTT. This chain connects TRBV10-1 to TRBJ2-3, with TRBD2 as a possible D gene (5 bases). CDR3 size: 13 residues. Trimming cost V 3 bases and J 5 bases, with 9 bases left between them. Per germline, CDR1 WNHNN and CDR2 SYGVQD (reference sequence).